This entry features one T cell receptor (beta chain) sequence. In the original workflow: For nucleated cells, counts were estimated from reference gene primer amplification. The data were produced by immunoSEQ multiplex PCR, yet TCRdb's version contains in-frame clones alone and is incomplete. For V, J and clone size, that table is used; D and trimming come from the DNA. Altogether 110,000 or so clones are present, around 78% being singletons, with the ten largest covering roughly 18%. This sample is part of a study of blood T cell repertoires in COVID-19. Background on the study: Researchers got acute and convalescent COVID-19 samples from the United States, Italy and Spain. T cells, B-cell-depleted T cells, or PBMCs supplied cDNA or gDNA.

The germline V and J ends were trimmed by 5 bases and 7 bases, with 11 bases remaining between them. The CDR3 is 11 residues long. Germline lookup yields CDR1 SQVTM and CDR2 ANQGSEA. Sequencing input: peripheral blood. The J gene is TRBJ1-1, the V gene TRBV29-1, with D unresolved. This clonotype was obtained from a woman aged 55-69 years with acute or convalescent COVID-19. The CDR3 DNA is TGCAGCGTTTCGGTCGCAGGTGAAGCTTTCTTT. Translated, it gives CSVSVAGEAFF. The full variable domain, with the rest looked up from reference TRBV29-1 and TRBJ1-1, is SAVISQKPSRDICQRGTSLTIQCQVDSQVTMMFWYRQQPGQSLTLIATANQGSEATYESGFVIDKFPISRPNLTFSTLTVSNMSPEDSSIYLCSVSVAGEAFFGQGTRLTVV.